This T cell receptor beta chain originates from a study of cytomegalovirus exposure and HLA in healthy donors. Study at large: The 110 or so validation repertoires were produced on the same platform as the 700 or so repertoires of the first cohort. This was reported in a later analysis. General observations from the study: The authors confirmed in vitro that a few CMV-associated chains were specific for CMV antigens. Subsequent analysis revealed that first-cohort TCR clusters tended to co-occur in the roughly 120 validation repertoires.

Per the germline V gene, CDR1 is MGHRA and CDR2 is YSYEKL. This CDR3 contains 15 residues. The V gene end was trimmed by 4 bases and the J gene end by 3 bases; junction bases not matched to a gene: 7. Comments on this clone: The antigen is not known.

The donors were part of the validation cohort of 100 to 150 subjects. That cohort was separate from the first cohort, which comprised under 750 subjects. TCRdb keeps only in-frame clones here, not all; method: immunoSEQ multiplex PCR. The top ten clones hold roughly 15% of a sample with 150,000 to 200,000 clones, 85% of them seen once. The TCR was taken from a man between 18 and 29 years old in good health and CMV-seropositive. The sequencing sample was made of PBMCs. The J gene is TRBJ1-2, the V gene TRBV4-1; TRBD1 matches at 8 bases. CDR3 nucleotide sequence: TGCGCCAGCAGCCTTCCGGGACAGGAGTACTATGGCTACACCTTC. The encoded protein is CASSLPGQEYYGYTF.